The 18 T cell receptor beta chains below were found in one sample sequenced in a study of post-analysis software for immune sequencing data. Overall study results and limits: Controls had lower frequencies than patients of four or five TRBV segments, which included TRBV5-6, TRBV5-1 and TRBV20-1.

TCR beta cDNA libraries included unique molecular identifiers. MiXCR was run by TCRdb on the PCR reads, yielding one entry per CDR3 protein. The sample has 820,000 or so distinct CDR3 sequences, roughly 58% seen once; the top ten hold under 6%. No cognate antigen is known for these TCRs. Material: blood. The receptors here all came from a girl aged 10 to 17 with multiple sclerosis.

The CDR3 loop is CASSFGTGGTYEQYF. CDR3 in DNA: TGCGCCAGCAGCTTTGGGACAGGGGGCACCTACGAGCAGTACTTC. This chain joins TRBV5-1 and TRBJ2-7, with TRBD1 matching 12 bases. The germline gives CDR1 SGHRS, CDR2 YFSETQ. There are 15 residues in the CDR3. J lost 2 bases, V lost 2 bases, and 2 bases had no gene match.

CDR3 sequence (DNA): TGCAGTGCTAGGGGCTCGGGGACTCTACCCGGACGACGGGGCTACACCTTC. It specifies CSARGSGTLPGRRGYTF. This chain links TRBV20-1 with TRBJ1-2; TRBD1 is a possible D gene (5 bases). The V gene's germline CDR1 is DFQATT and CDR2 SNEGSKA (reference sequence). The CDR3 loop spans 17 amino acids. Trimming took 3 bases from V and 8 from J, leaving 28 bases between them.

This clonotype was recorded a few times. The chain employs TRBV6-2 or TRBV6-3 and TRBJ2-5; possibly TRBD2 for D (5 bases). Germline loops: CDR1 MNHEY, CDR2 SVGEGT. CDR3 length: 16 amino acids. Trimming shortened V by 5 bases and J by 5 bases, and 21 bases separated the two germline ends. The CDR3 region is CASSQVGAGLDETQYF. For the CDR3, the DNA is TGTGCCAGCAGTCAAGTTGGCGCGGGTTTGGATGAGACCCAGTACTTC.

This chain's CDR3 is CSASVLVSTDTQYF. CDR3 DNA: TGCAGTGCTAGCGTACTGGTTAGCACAGATACGCAGTATTTT. This sequence joins TRBV20-1 and TRBJ2-3; D unresolved. The V and J ends lost 3 bases and 0 bases respectively, with 10 bases between them. The CDR3 has 14 amino acids. Germline V gene data show CDR1 as DFQATT and CDR2 as SNEGSKA (reference sequence).

The V call is TRBV15, the J call TRBJ1-2; D ambiguous. The CDR3 length is 15 residues. V was clipped by 0 bases and J by 2 bases, with 10 bases between them. The germline gives CDR1 LNHNV, CDR2 YYDKDF (reference sequence). The CDR3 sequence: CATSRDPTANYGYTF. The DNA for the CDR3 is TGTGCCACCAGCAGAGATCCGACCGCCAACTATGGCTACACCTTC.

This clonotype was detected only a few times. The rearrangement joins TRBV3-1 to TRBJ1-2; the match to TRBD1 covers 8 bases. The germline V gene encodes CDR1 LGHDT and CDR2 YNNKEL (reference sequence). The V and J ends lost 7 bases and 3 bases, in that order; junction bases with no gene match: 7. The CDR3 is 14 amino acids. The CDR3 DNA reads TGTGCCAGCACACCCGGGACAGGATACTATGGCTACACCTTC. Translation gives CASTPGTGYYGYTF.

The V and J genes are TRBV6-1 and TRBJ2-7; D may be TRBD1 (5 bases). CDR3 length: 13 amino acids. The V and J ends lost 6 bases and 1 base respectively, with 10 bases between them. Germline lookup yields CDR1 MNHNS and CDR2 SASEGT. CDR3 coding DNA: TGTGCCAGCAGCTGGCAGGGTTCCTACGAGCAGTACTTC. Protein sequence: CASSWQGSYEQYF.

The rearrangement links TRBV29-1 to TRBJ2-4; 9 bases map to TRBD1. Unmatched junction bases numbered 16, after V lost 0 bases and J lost 13 bases. The CDR3 sequence is 16 residues long. CDR1 and CDR2 from the germline V gene are SQVTM and ANQGSEA. The CDR3 protein is CSVEEVGPQGAEEQYF. For the CDR3, the DNA is TGCAGCGTTGAAGAGGTTGGACCACAGGGGGCGGAGGAGCAGTACTTC.

The genes are TRBV24-1 and TRBJ2-1; 11 positions agree with TRBD2. This CDR3 spans 18 amino acids. CDR1 and CDR2 (germline): KGHDR, SFDVKD. J gave up 1 base and V 4 bases, and 8 bases lay outside the gene matches. The CDR3 protein is CATSDTSGSPRSYNEQFF. The CDR3, as DNA: TGTGCCACCAGTGACACTAGCGGGAGCCCCAGGTCCTACAATGAGCAGTTCTTC.

This clonotype occurred a few times. The V gene is TRBV7-9, the J gene TRBJ2-7, with D possibly being TRBD1 or TRBD2 (6 bases each). The CDR3 runs to 12 residues. Germline V gene sequence: CDR1 SEHNR, CDR2 FQNEAQ (reference sequence). V dropped 6 bases and J dropped 4 bases, with 10 bases sitting between them. The CDR3 loop reads CASRGGQYEQYF. The CDR3 DNA follows: TGTGCCAGCAGGGGAGGACAGTACGAGCAGTACTTC.

This chain links TRBV6-5 with TRBJ2-1; D is undetermined. The CDR3 covers 14 residues. The V and J ends lost 0 bases and 3 bases respectively, with 6 bases between them. Germline V gene data show CDR1 as MNHEY and CDR2 as SVGAGI. This CDR3 reads CASSYSAHYNEQFF. CDR3 coding DNA: TGTGCCAGCAGTTACTCTGCCCACTACAATGAGCAGTTCTTC.

The chain links TRBV7-3 to TRBJ2-1, with 12 bases identical to TRBD2. Per germline, CDR1 SGHTA and CDR2 FQGTGA. Trimming took 4 bases from V and 10 from J; bases not matched to a gene: 8. The CDR3 length is 15 residues. This CDR3 is CASSSRLAGVGEQFF. CDR3 DNA: TGTGCCAGCAGCTCTCGACTAGCGGGGGTAGGGGAGCAGTTCTTC.

The chain combines TRBV20-1 with TRBJ2-7; D tentatively reads TRBD1 or TRBD2 (5 bases each). Trimming left V 3 bases short and J 2 bases short, with 11 bases between. Per the germline V gene, CDR1 is DFQATT and CDR2 is SNEGSKA (reference sequence). The CDR3 is 13 amino acids. The CDR3 DNA sequence: TGCAGTGCTAGGGTGGGGACCGCCTACGAGCAGTACTTC. This encodes CSARVGTAYEQYF.

This clonotype was counted only a few times. V gene TRBV6-5 combines with J gene TRBJ2-5; D is uncertain. CDR1 MNHEY and CDR2 SVGAGI come from the germline V gene. Trimming took off 2 bases at V and 5 bases at J, with 12 bases between the two ends. The CDR3 loop spans 14 amino acids. Written as DNA, the CDR3 is TGTGCCAGCAGTTACGGGCCCCTCGGGGAGACCCAGTACTTC. This sequence encodes CASSYGPLGETQYF.

As regards this clonotype: The junction departs from germline at one end; a sequencing error may be responsible. The chain combines TRBV5-1 with TRBJ2-7; TRBD1 is a possible D gene (5 bases). Germline CDR1 and CDR2: SGHRS and YFSETQ. This CDR3 has 13 residues. The DNA for the CDR3 is TGCGCCAGCAACTTGGGGCAGTCCTACGAGCAGTACTTC. This sequence encodes CASNLGQSYEQYF. Variable domain in full (rest from reference TRBV5-1 and TRBJ2-7): KAGVTQTPRYLIKTRGQQVTLSCSPISGHRSVSWYQQTPGQGLQFLFEYFSETQRNKGNFPGRFSGRQFSNSRSEMNVSTLELGDSALYLCASNLGQSYEQYFGPGTRLTVT.

The genes are TRBV29-1 and TRBJ2-7; 7 bases are shared with TRBD1. After removal of 5 bases from V and 3 bases from J, the junction contained 7 bases not matched to a gene. CDR1 is SQVTM, CDR2 ANQGSEA, per germline. This CDR3 is built from 13 residues. The CDR3 region has the DNA TGCAGCGTTCAAGCCACAGGGGTCTACGAGCAGTACTTC. Protein sequence: CSVQATGVYEQYF.

This chain connects TRBV10-3 to TRBJ2-4; perhaps TRBD1 as D (6 bases). The J call may be incorrect, as the DNA end agrees better with TRBJ2-7. The CDR3 has 17 residues. CDR1 and CDR2 (germline): ENHRY, SYGVKD. CDR3 residues: CAIRNFRDTREPYEQYF. The CDR3 DNA is TGTGCCATCAGAAACTTCCGGGACACCCGTGAGCCCTACGAGCAGTACTTC.

V is TRBV20-1 and J is TRBJ1-4; D uncertain. Between the trimmed V and J ends, which lost 7 bases and 7 bases, there was a span of 13 bases. The CDR3 sequence is 12 residues long. Germline V gives CDR1 DFQATT, CDR2 SNEGSKA (reference sequence). CDR3 residues: CSVPSRGEKLFF. Written as DNA, the CDR3 is TGCAGTGTCCCGAGCCGGGGTGAAAAACTGTTTTTT.